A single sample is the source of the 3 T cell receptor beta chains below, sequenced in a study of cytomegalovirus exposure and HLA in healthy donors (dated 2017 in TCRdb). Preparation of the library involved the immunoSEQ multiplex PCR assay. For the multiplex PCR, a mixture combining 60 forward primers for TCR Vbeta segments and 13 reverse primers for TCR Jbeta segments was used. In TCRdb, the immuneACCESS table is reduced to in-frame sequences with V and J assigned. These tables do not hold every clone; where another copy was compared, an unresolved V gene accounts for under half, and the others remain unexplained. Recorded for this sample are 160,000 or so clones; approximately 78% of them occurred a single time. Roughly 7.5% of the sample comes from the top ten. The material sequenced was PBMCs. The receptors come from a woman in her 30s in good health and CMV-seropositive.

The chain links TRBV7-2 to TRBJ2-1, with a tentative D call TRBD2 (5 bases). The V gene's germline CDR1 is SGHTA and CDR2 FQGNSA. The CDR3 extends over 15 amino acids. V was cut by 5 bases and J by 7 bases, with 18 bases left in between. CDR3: CASSPSGTRGNEQFF. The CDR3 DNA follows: TGTGCCAGCAGCCCCAGCGGCACGCGCGGGAATGAGCAGTTCTTC.

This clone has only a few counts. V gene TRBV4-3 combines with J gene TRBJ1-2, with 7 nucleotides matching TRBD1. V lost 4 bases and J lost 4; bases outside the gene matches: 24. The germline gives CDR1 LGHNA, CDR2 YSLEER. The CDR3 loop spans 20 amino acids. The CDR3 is CASSRYRIGEQGLARYGYTF. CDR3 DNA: TGCGCCAGCAGCCGATATAGAATAGGGGAACAGGGGTTGGCCCGCTATGGCTACACCTTC.

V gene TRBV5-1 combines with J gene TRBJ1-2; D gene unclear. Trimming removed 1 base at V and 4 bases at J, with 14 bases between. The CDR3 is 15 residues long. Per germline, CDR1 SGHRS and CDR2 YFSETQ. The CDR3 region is CASSLLAGGVYGYTF. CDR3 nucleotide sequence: TGCGCCAGCAGCTTGTTGGCAGGCGGGGTCTATGGCTACACCTTC. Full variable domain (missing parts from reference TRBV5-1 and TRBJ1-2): KAGVTQTPRYLIKTRGQQVTLSCSPISGHRSVSWYQQTPGQGLQFLFEYFSETQRNKGNFPGRFSGRQFSNSRSEMNVSTLELGDSALYLCASSLLAGGVYGYTFGSGTRLTVV.